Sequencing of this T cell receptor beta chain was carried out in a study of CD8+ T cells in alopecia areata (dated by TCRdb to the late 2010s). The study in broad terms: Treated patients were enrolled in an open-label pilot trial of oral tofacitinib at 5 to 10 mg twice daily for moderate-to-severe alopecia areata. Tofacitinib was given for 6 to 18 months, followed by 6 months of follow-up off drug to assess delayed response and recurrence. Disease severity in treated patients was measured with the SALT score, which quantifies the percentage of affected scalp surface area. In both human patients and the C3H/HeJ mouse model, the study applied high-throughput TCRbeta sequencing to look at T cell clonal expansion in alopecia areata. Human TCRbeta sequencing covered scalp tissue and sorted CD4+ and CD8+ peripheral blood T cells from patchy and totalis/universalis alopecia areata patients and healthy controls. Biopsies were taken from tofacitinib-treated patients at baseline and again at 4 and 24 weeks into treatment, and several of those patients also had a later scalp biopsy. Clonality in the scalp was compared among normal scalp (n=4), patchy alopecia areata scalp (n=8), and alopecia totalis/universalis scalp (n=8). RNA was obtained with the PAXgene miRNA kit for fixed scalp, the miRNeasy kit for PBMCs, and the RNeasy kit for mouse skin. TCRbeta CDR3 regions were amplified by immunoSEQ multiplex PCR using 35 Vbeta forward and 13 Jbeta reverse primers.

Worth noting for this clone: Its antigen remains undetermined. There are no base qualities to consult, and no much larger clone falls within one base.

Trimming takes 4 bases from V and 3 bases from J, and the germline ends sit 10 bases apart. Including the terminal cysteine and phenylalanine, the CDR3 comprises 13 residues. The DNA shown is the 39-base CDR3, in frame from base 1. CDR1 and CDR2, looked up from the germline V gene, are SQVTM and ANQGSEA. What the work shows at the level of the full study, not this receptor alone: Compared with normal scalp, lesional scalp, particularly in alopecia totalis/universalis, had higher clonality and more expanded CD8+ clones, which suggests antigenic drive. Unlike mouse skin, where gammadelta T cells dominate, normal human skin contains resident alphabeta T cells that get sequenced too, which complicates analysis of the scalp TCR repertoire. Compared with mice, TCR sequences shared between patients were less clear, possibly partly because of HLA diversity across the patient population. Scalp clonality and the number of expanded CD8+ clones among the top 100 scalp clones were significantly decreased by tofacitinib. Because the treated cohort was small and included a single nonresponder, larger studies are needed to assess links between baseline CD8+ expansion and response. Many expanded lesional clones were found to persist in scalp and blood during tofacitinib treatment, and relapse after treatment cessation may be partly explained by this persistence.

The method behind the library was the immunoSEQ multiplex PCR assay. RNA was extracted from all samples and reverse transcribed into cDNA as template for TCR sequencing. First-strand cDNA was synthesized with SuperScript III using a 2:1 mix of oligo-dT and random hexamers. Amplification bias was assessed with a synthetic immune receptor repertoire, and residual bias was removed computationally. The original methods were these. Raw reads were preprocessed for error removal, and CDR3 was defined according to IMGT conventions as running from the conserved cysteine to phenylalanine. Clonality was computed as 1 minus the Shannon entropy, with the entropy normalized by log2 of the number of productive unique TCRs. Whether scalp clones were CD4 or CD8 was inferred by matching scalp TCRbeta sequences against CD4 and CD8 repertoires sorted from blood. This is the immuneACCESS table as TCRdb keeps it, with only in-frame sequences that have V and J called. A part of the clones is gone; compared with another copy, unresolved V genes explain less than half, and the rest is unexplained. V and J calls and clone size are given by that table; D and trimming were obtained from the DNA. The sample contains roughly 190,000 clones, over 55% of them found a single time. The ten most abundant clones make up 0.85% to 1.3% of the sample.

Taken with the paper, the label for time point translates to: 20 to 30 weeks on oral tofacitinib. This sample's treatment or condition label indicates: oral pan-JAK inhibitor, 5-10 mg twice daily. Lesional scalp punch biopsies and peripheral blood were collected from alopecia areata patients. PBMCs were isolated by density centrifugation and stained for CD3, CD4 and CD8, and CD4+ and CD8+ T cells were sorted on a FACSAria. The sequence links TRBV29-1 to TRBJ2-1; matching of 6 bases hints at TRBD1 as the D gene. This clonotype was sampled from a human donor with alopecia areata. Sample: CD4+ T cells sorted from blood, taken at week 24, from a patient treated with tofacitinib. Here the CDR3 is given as CSVAKDSYNEQFF. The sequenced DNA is TGCAGCGTTGCAAAGGACAGCTACAATGAGCAGTTCTTC.